These 10 T cell receptor beta chains came from one sample sequenced in a study of OX40 agonist ivuxolimab in advanced cancers. Using immunoSEQ multiplex PCR, the repertoire was profiled, and TCRdb retains in-frame clones only, with some absent. This sample has just over 50,000 clones, with about 80% found just once. The input for sequencing was CD4+ or CD8+ T cells sorted from blood, taken in a trial of the OX40 agonist ivuxolimab. These receptors all stem from an adult with an advanced solid tumor such as melanoma, head and neck, liver or kidney cancer.

The chain employs TRBV15 and TRBJ1-4; D is uncertain. With 5 bases removed from V and 7 bases from J, the gap between germline ends came to 8 bases. CDR1 is LNHNV and CDR2 is YYDKDF in the germline V gene (reference sequence). CDR3 length: 12 residues. In nucleotides, the CDR3 is TGTGCCACCAGCCTCTGGGGTGAAAAACTGTTTTTT. Translation gives CATSLWGEKLFF. The variable domain in full, with the rest retrieved from reference TRBV15 and TRBJ1-4, is DAMVIQNPRYQVTQFGKPVTLSCSQTLNHNVMYWYQQKSSQAPKLLFHYYDKDFNNEADTPDNFQSRRPNTSFCFLDIRSPGLGDTAMYLCATSLWGEKLFFGSGTQLSVL.

The V gene is TRBV11-1, the J gene TRBJ2-1; D might be TRBD2 (5 bases). The germline V gene encodes CDR1 SGHAT and CDR2 FQDESV (reference sequence). Trimming stripped 3 bases from V and 10 bases from J, with 10 bases between. The CDR3 has 12 amino acids. The CDR3 DNA reads as TGTGCCAGCAGCTTGGAGGCGACAGAGCAGTTCTTC. This translates into CASSLEATEQFF.

The chain links TRBV7-9 to TRBJ2-3; tentatively, D is TRBD2 (7 bases). V lost 4 bases and J 5 bases, leaving 13 bases between the germline ends. The CDR3 extends over 14 amino acids. Germline V gene data show CDR1 as SEHNR and CDR2 as FQNEAQ (reference sequence). This CDR3 reads CASSWGGRVDTQYF. As DNA, the CDR3 is TGTGCCAGCAGCTGGGGGGGCCGGGTAGATACGCAGTATTTT.

This clone was observed a single time. The chain has TRBV2 and TRBJ1-2; D unresolved. The V gene lost 7 bases and the J gene lost 1 base, with 7 bases spanning the gap. The CDR3 is made up of 12 amino acids. Germline CDR1 is SNHLY and CDR2 is FYNNEI. The DNA for the CDR3 is TGTGCCAGCAAGGAGCTTAACTATGGCTACACCTTC. Protein: CASKELNYGYTF.

The CDR3 DNA follows: TGTGCCAGCAGTTACTCGCAGCGGGGGGGCGGAGATACGCAGTATTTT. It translates to CASSYSQRGGGDTQYF. V gene TRBV6-5 combines with J gene TRBJ2-3, with 10 bases lining up with TRBD2. Germline lookup yields CDR1 MNHEY and CDR2 SVGAGI. The CDR3 length is 16 residues. The trim removed 0 bases at V and 5 bases at J, leaving 5 bases unmatched.

The V call is TRBV27, the J call TRBJ1-2; D uncertain. Per the germline V gene, CDR1 is MNHEY and CDR2 is SMNVEV (reference sequence). V was shortened by 5 bases and J by 4 bases, with 11 bases between the two germline ends. The CDR3 consists of 13 residues. The CDR3 coding sequence is TGTGCCAGCAGTGAGAGCGGGTTCTATGGCTACACCTTC. Translation: CASSESGFYGYTF.

This clone was counted between two and nine times. The rearrangement uses TRBV6-1 and TRBJ2-1; 11 bases are a match to TRBD2. Looked up from germline, CDR1 is MNHNS and CDR2 is SASEGT. The CDR3 contains 14 residues. Losses at the gene ends were 6 bases for V and 9 bases for J; bases not matched to a gene: 7. The CDR3 loop reads CASRAGLAVGEQFF. In nucleotides, the CDR3 is TGTGCCAGCAGGGCGGGACTAGCGGTCGGTGAGCAGTTCTTC.

The V and J genes are TRBV6-5 and TRBJ2-7; D uncertain. The V end lost 0 bases, the J end lost 3 bases, and 9 bases lay between the germline ends. There are 14 residues in the CDR3. The germline CDR1 and CDR2 sequences are MNHEY and SVGAGI. The CDR3 sequence: CASSYSLINYEQYF. The CDR3 bases are TGTGCCAGCAGTTACTCCCTGATAAACTACGAGCAGTACTTC.

The genes are TRBV25-1 and TRBJ2-1; 7 bases align to TRBD1. This CDR3 has 14 amino acids. Germline V CDR1 and CDR2: MGHDK, SYGVNS. V shed 3 bases, J shed 12 bases, and the junction held 11 bases outside the gene matches. In DNA form, the CDR3 reads TGTGCCAGCAGTGAGCCCGGGACAGAGGGATCGCAGTTCTTC. It encodes CASSEPGTEGSQFF.

The chain recombines TRBV9 with TRBJ2-2; either TRBD1 or TRBD2 may fit D (6 bases each). This CDR3 contains 15 residues. V was trimmed by 6 bases and J by 4 bases, leaving 16 bases between them. CDR1 and CDR2 (germline): SGDLS, YYNGEE. As DNA, the CDR3 is TGTGCCAGCAAGAGGGGGGAAGAGAGCACCGGGGAGCTGTTTTTT. Its protein product is CASKRGEESTGELFF.